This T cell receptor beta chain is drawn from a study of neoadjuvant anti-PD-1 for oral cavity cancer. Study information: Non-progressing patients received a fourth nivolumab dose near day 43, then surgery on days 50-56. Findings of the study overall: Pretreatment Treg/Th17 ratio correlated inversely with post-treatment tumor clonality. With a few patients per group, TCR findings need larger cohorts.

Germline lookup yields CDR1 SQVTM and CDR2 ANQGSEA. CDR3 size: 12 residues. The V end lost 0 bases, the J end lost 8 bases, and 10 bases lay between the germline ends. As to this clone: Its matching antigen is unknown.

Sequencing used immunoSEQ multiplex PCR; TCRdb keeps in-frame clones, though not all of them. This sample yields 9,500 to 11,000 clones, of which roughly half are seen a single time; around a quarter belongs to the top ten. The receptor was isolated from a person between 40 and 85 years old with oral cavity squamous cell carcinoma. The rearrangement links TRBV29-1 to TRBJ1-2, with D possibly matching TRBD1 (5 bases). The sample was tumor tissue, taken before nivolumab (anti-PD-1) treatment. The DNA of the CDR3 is TGCAGCGTTGAAGATTGGGCAGGGGGCTACACCTTC. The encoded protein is CSVEDWAGGYTF.